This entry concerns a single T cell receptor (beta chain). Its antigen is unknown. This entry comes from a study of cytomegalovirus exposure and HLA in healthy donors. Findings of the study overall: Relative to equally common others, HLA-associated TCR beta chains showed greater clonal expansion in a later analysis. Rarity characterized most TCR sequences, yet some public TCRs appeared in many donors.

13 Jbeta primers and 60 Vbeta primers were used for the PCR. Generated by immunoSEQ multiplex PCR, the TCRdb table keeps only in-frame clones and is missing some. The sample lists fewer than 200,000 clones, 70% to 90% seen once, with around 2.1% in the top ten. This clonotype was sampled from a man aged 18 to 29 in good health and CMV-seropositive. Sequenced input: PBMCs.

The CDR3 coding sequence is TGTGCCAGTAGTATAGCTGTTACCGGGGAGCTGTTTTTT. This encodes CASSIAVTGELFF. The chain carries TRBV19 and TRBJ2-2; D remains ambiguous. Germline lookup yields CDR1 LNHDA and CDR2 SQIVND (reference sequence). Trimming removed 1 base at V and 5 bases at J, with 5 bases between. This CDR3 has 13 amino acids.